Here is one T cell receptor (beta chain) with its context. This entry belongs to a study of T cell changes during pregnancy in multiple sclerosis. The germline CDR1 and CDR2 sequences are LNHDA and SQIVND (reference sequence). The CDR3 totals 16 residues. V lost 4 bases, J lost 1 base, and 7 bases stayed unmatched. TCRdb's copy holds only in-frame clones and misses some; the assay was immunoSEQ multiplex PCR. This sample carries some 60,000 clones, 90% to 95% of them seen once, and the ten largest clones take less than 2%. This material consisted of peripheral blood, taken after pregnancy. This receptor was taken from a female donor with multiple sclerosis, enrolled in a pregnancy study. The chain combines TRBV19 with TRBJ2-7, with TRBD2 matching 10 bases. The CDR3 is CASSNPSGRGSYEQYF. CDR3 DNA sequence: TGTGCCAGTAGTAACCCTAGCGGGAGAGGTTCCTACGAGCAGTACTTC.